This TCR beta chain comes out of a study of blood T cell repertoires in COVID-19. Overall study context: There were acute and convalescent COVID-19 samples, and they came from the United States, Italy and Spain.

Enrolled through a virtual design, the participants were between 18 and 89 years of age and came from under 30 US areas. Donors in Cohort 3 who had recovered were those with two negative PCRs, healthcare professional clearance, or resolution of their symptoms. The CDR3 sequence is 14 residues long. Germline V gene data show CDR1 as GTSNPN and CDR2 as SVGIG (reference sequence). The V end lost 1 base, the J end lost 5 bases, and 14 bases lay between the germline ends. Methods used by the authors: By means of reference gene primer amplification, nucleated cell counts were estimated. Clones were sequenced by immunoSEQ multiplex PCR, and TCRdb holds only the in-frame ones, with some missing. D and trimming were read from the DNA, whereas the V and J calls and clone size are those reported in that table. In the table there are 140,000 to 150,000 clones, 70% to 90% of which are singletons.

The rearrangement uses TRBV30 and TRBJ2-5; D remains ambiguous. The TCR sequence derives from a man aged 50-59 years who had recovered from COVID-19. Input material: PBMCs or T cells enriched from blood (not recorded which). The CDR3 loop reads CAWSDYGARETQYF. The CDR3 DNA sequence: TGTGCCTGGAGTGACTACGGTGCCCGGGAGACCCAGTACTTC.